This T cell receptor (beta chain) was sequenced for a study of T-cell reconstitution after alpha-beta-depleted transplantation in children. This clonotype showed up just a few times. It was with unique molecular identifiers that the TCRbeta library was prepared. TCRdb re-called the PCR reads with MiXCR, one entry per CDR3 protein. The sample includes 200,000 to 250,000 distinct CDR3 sequences, around 10% of them seen just once. Germline V gene data show CDR1 as MNHEY and CDR2 as SVGEGT. With 1 base removed from V and 1 base from J, the gap between germline ends came to 10 bases. CDR3 size: 15 residues.

The V and J genes are TRBV6-2 or TRBV6-3 and TRBJ2-5; perhaps TRBD2 as D (6 bases). This TCR was sampled from a human donor who donated a stem cell graft to a child with acute lymphoblastic leukemia. This material consisted of PBMCs from the stem cell graft donor, taken from the stem cell graft. DNA for the CDR3: TGTGCCAGCAGTTACTTCGGGGACTTCCAAGAGACCCAGTACTTC. Translated: CASSYFGDFQETQYF.